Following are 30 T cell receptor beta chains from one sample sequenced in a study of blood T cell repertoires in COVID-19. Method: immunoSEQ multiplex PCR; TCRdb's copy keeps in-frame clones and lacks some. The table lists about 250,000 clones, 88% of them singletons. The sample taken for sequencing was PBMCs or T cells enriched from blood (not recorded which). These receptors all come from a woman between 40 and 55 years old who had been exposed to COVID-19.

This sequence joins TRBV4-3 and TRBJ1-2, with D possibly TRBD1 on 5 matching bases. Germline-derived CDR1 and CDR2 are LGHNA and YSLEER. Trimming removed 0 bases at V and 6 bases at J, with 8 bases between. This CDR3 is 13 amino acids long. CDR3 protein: CASSQDGANGYTF. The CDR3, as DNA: TGCGCCAGCAGCCAAGATGGGGCCAATGGCTACACCTTC.

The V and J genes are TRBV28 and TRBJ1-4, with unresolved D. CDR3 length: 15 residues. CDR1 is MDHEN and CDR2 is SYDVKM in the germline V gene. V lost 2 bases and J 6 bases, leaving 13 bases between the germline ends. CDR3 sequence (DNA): TGTGCCAGCAGTTTAGACGCGGGGAACGATGAAAAACTGTTTTTT. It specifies CASSLDAGNDEKLFF.

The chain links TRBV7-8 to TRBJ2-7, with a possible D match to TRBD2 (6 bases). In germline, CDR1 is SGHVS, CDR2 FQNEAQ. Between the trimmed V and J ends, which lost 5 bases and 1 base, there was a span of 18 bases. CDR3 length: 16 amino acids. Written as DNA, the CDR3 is TGTGCCAGCAGCCCCACAATAGCGGAGCCTTCCTACGAGCAGTACTTC. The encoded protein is CASSPTIAEPSYEQYF.

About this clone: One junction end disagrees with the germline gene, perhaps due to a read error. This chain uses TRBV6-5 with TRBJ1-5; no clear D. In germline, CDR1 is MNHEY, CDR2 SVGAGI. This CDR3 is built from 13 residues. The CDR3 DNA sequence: TGTGCCAGCAGCCTTGCGGGCAAACAGCCCCAGCATTTT. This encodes CASSLAGKQPQHF.

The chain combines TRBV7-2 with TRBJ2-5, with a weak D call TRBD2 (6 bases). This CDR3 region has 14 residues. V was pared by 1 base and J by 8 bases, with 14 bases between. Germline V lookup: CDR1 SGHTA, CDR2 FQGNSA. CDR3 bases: TGTGCCAGCAGCTTAGGCGGCGGGGTCAAAACCCAGTACTTC. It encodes CASSLGGGVKTQYF. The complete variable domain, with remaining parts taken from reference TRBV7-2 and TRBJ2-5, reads GAGVSQSPSNKVTEKGKDVELRCDPISGHTALYWYRQSLGQGLEFLIYFQGNSAPDKSGLPSDRFSAERTGGSVSTLTIQRTQQEDSAVYLCASSLGGGVKTQYFGPGTRLLVL.

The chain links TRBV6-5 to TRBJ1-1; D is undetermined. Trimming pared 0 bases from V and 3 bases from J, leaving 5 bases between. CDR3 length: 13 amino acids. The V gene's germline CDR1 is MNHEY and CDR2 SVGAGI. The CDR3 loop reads CASSYSEDTEAFF. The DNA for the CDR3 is TGTGCCAGCAGTTACTCGGAGGACACTGAAGCTTTCTTT.

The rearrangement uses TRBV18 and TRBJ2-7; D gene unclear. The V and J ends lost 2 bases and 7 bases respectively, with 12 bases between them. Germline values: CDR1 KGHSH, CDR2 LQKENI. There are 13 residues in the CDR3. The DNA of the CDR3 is TGTGCCAGCTCACCAGAGGCGGATCGGGAGCAGTACGTC. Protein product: CASSPEADREQYV.

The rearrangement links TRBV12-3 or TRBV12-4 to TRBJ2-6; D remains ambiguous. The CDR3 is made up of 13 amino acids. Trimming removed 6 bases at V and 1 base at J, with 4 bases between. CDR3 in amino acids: CASRRSGANVLTF. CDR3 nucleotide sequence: TGTGCCAGCAGGCGATCTGGGGCCAACGTCCTGACTTTC.

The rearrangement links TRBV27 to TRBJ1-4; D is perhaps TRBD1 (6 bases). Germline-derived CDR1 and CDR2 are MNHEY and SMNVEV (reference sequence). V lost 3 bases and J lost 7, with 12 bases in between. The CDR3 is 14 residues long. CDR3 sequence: CASSFQGLGEKLFF. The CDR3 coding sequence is TGTGCCAGCAGTTTTCAGGGGCTCGGTGAAAAACTGTTTTTT.

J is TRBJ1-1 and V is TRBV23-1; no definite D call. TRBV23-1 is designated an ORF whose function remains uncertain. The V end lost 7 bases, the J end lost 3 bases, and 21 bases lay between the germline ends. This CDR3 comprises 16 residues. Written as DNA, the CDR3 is TGCGCCAGCACGTCAGGCTTAGGCCTGAGGGACACTGAAGCTTTCTTT. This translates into CASTSGLGLRDTEAFF.

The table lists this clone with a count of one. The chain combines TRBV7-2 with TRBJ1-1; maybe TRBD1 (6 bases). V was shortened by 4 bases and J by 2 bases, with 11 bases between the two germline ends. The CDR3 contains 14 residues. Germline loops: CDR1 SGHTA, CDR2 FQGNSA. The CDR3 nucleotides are TGTGCCAGCAGCTCACACAGGGAAAACACTGAAGCTTTCTTT. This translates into CASSSHRENTEAFF.

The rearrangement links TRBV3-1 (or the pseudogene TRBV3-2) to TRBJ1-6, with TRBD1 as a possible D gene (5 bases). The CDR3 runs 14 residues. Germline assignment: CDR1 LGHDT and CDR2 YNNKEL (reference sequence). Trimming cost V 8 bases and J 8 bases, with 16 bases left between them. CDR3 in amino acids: CASRDQGSDSPLHF. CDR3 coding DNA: TGTGCCAGCCGTGACCAGGGTTCGGATTCACCCCTCCACTTT.

CDR3 residues: CASSYITGGAATEAFF. The DNA of the CDR3 is TGTGCCAGCAGTTACATCACAGGGGGCGCGGCCACTGAAGCTTTCTTT. J is TRBJ1-1 and V is TRBV6-5; 9 positions match TRBD1. CDR1 is MNHEY and CDR2 is SVGAGI in the germline V gene. V gave up 2 bases and J gave up 4 bases; unmatched junction bases: 8. CDR3 length: 16 amino acids.

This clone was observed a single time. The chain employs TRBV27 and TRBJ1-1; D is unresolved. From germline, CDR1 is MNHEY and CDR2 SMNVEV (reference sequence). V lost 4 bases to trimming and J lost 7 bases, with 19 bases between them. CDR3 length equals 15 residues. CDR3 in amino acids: CASSSFRGPSREAFF. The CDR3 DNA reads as TGTGCCAGCAGTTCCTTCAGAGGGCCCTCCCGTGAAGCTTTCTTT.

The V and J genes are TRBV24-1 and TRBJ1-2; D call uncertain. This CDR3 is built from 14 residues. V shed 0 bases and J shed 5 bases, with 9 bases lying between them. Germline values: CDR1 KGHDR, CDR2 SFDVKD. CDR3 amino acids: CATSDLRSGYGYTF. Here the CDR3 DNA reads TGTGCCACCAGTGATTTGCGCTCGGGGTATGGCTACACCTTC.

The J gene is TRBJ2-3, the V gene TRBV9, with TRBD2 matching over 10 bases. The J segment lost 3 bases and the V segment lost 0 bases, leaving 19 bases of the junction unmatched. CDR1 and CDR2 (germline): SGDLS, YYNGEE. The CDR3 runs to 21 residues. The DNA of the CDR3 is TGTGCCAGCAGCGTAGAGTCAGGGACTAGCGCATTCCATTACACGACAGATACGCAGTATTTT. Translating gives CASSVESGTSAFHYTTDTQYF.

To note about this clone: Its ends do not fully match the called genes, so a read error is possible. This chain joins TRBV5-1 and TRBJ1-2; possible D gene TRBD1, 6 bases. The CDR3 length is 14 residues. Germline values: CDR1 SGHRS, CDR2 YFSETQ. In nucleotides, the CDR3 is TGTGCCAGCAGCCCGACACAGGGCAACTATGGCTACACCTTC. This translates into CASSPTQGNYGYTF. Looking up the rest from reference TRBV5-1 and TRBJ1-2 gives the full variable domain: KAGVTQTPRYLIKTRGQQVTLSCSPISGHRSVSWYQQTPGQGLQFLFEYFSETQRNKGNFPGRFSGRQFSNSRSEMNVSTLELGDSALYLCASSPTQGNYGYTFGSGTRLTVV.

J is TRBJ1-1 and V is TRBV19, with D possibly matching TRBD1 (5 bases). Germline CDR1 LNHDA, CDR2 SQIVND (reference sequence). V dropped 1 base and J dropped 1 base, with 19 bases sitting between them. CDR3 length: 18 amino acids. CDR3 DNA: TGTGCCAGTAGTATAGTCTCCCTGGGTGGGGACTCGAACACTGAAGCTTTCTTT. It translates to CASSIVSLGGDSNTEAFF.

The CDR3 sequence is CASSLGAPTGGRTGELFF. CDR3 DNA: TGTGCCAGCAGCTTGGGTGCCCCGACAGGGGGTCGCACCGGGGAGCTGTTTTTT. This sequence joins TRBV5-4 and TRBJ2-2; 9 bases match TRBD1. The CDR3 runs to 18 residues. The germline V gene encodes CDR1 SGHNT and CDR2 YYREEE (reference sequence). After removal of 0 bases from V and 4 bases from J, the junction contained 10 bases not matched to a gene.

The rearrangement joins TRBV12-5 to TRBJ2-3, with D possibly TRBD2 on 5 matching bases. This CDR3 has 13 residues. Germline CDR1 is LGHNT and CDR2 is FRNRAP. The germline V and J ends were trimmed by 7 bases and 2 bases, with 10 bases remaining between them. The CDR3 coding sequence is TGTGCTAGTGTGAGGGATATCACAGATACGCAGTATTTT. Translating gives CASVRDITDTQYF. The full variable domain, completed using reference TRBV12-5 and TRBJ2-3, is DARVTQTPRHKVTEMGQEVTMRCQPILGHNTVFWYRQTMMQGLELLAYFRNRAPLDDSGMPKDRFSAEMPDATLATLKIQPSEPRDSAVYFCASVRDITDTQYFGPGTRLTVL.

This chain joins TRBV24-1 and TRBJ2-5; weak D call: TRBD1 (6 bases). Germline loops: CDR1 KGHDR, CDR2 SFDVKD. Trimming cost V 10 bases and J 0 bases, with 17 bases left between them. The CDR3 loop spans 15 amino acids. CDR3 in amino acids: CATQPGHSYQETQYF. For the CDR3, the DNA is TGTGCCACGCAACCGGGACACTCGTACCAAGAGACCCAGTACTTC.

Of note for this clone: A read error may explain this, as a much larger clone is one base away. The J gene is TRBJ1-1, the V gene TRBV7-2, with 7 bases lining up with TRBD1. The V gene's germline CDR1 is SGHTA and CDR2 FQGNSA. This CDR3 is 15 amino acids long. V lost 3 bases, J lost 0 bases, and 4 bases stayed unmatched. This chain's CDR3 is CASSFGTVMNTEAFF. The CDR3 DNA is TGTGCCAGCAGCTTCGGGACAGTTATGAACACTGAAGCTTTCTTT.

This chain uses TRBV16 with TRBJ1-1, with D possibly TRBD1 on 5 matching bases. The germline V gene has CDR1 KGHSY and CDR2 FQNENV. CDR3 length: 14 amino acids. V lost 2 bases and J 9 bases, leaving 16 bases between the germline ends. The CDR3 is CASSQGSQVTKAFF. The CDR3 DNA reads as TGTGCCAGCAGCCAAGGGTCACAGGTCACGAAAGCTTTCTTT.

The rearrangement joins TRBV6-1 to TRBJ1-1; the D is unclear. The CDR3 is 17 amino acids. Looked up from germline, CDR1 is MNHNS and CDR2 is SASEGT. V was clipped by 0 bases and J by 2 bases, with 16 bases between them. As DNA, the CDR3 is TGTGCCAGCAGTGAAGCGCCAACAGAGCGGTATAACACTGAAGCTTTCTTT. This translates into CASSEAPTERYNTEAFF.

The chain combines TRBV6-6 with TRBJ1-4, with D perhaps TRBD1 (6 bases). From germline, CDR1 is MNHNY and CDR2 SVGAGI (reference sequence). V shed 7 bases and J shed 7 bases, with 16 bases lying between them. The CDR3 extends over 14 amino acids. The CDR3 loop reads CASTRGGAGEKLFF. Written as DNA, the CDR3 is TGTGCCAGCACCCGGGGGGGGGCAGGTGAAAAACTGTTTTTT.

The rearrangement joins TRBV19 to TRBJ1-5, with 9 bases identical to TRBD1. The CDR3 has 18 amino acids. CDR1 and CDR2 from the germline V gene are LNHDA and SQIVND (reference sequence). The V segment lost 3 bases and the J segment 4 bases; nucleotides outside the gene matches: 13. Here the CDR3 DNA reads TGTGCCAGTAGTATTAGGACCGGACAGGGGCTGTGGAATCAGCCCCAGCATTTT. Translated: CASSIRTGQGLWNQPQHF.

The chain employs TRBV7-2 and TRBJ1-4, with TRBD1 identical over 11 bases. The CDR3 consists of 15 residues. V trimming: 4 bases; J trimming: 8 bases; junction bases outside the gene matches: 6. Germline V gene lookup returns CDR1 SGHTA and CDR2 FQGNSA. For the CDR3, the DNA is TGTGCCAGCAGCTCATCCGGGACAGGGGGAGAAAAACTGTTTTTT. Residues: CASSSSGTGGEKLFF.

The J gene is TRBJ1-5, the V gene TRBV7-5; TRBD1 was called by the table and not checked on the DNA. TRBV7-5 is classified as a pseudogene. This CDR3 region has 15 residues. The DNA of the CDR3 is TGTGCCAGAAGCTTTGATAGGGGAAGGAATCAGCCCCAGCATTTT. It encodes CARSFDRGRNQPQHF.

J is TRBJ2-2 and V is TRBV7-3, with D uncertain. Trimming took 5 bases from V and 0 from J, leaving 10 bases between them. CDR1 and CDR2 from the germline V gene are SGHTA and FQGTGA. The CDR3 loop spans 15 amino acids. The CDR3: CASSVYAANTGELFF. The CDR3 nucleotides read TGTGCCAGCAGCGTCTATGCGGCGAACACCGGGGAGCTGTTTTTT.

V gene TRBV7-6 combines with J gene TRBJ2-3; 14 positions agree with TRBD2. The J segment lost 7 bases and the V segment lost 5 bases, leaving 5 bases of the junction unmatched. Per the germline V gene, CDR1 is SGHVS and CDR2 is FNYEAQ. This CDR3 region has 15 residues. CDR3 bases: TGTGCCAGCAGCGGGACTAGCGGGAGACGAAATACGCAGTATTTT. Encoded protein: CASSGTSGRRNTQYF.